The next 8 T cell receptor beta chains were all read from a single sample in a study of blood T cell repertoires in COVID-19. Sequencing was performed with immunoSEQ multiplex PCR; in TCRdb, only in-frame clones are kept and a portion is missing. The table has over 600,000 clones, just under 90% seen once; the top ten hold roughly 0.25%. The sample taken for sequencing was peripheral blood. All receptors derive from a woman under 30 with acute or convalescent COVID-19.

CDR3 in DNA: TGTGCCAGCAGTTTGCCCGGGACAGCTAATGAAAAACTGTTTTTT. It yields the protein CASSLPGTANEKLFF. The chain carries TRBV28 and TRBJ1-4, with 7 bases fitting TRBD1. Germline V gene lookup returns CDR1 MDHEN and CDR2 SYDVKM. The CDR3 sequence is 15 residues long. V trimming: 3 bases; J trimming: 3 bases; junction bases outside the gene matches: 4.

This CDR3 is CAISNEGGKLFF. As DNA, the CDR3 is TGTGCCATCAGTAATGAGGGTGGAAAACTGTTTTTT. The chain joins TRBV10-3 to TRBJ1-4; the D is unclear. Germline V gene lookup returns CDR1 ENHRY and CDR2 SYGVKD. The CDR3 is made up of 12 amino acids. The V and J ends lost 5 bases and 10 bases respectively, with 11 bases between them.

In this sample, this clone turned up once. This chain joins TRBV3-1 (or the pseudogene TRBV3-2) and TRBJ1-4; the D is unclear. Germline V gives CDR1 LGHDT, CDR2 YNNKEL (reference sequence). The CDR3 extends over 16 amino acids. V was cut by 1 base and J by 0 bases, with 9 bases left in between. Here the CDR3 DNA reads TGTGCCAGCAGCCAAGGAGTTTACCCAACTAATGAAAAACTGTTTTTT. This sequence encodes CASSQGVYPTNEKLFF.

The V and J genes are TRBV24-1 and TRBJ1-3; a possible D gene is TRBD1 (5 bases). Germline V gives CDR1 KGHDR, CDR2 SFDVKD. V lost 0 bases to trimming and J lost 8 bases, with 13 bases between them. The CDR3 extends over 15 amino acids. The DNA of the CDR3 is TGTGCCACCAGTGATTTGGGGAGGGGTGGGGACACCATATATTTT. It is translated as CATSDLGRGGDTIYF.

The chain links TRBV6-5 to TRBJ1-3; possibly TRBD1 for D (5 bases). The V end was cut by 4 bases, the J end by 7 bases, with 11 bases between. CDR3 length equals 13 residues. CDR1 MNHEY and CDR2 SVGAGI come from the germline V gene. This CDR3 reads CASSWGGWNTIYF. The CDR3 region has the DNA TGTGCCAGCAGTTGGGGGGGTTGGAACACCATATATTTT.

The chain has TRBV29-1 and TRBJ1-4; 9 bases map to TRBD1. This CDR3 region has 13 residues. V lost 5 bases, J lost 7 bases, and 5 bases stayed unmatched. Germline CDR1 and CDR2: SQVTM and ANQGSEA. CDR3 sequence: CSVRDRVSEKLFF. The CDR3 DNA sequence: TGCAGCGTTCGGGACAGGGTATCTGAAAAACTGTTTTTT.

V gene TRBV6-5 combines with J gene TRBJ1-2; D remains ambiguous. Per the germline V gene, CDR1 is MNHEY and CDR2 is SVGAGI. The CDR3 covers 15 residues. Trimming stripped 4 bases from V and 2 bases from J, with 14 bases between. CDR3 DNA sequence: TGTGCCAGCAGTTCTTCTTTGGCGGAGAACTATGGCTACACCTTC. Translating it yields CASSSSLAENYGYTF.

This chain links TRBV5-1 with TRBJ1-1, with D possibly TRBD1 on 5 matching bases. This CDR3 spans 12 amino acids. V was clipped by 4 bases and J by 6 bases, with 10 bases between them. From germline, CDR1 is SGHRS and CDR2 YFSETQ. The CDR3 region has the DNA TGCGCCAGCAGCCTCGGACACTCTGAAGCTTTCTTT. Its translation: CASSLGHSEAFF.